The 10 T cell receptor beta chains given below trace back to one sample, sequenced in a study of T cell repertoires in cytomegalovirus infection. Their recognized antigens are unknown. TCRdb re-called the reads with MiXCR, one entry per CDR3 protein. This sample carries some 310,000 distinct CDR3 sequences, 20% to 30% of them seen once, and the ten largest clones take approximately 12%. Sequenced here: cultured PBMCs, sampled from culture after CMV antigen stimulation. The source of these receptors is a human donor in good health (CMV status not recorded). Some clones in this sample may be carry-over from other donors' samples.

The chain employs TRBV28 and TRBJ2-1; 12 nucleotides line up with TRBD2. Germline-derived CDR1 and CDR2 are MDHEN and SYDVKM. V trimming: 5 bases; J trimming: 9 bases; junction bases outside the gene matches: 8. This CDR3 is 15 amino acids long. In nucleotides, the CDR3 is TGTGCCAGCAGTCCCCGGACTAGCGGGATTGCTGAGCAGTTCTTC. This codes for CASSPRTSGIAEQFF. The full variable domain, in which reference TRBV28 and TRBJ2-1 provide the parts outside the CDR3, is DVKVTQSSRYLVKRTGEKVFLECVQDMDHENMFWYRQDPGLGLRLIYFSYDVKMKEKGDIPEGYSVSREKKERFSLILESASTNQTSMYLCASSPRTSGIAEQFFGPGTRLTVL.

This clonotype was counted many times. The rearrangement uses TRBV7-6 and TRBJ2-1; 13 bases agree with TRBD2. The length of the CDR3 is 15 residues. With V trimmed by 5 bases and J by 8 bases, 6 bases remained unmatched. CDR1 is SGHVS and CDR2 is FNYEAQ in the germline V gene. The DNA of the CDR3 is TGTGCCAGCAGCCAAGGGACTAGCGGGATCGATGAGCAGTTCTTC. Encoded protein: CASSQGTSGIDEQFF.

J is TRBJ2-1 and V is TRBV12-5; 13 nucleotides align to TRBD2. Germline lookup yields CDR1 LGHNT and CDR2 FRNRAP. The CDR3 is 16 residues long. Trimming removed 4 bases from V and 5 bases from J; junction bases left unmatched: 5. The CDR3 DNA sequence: TGTGCTAGTGGTTGGCTCACTAGCGGGAGGGACAATGAGCAGTTCTTC. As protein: CASGWLTSGRDNEQFF.

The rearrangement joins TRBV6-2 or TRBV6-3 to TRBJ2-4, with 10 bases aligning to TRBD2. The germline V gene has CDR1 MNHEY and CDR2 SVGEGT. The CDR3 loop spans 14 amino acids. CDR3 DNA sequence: TGTGCTTCAGCCTTACCTAGCGGGAGCCTAATTCAGTACTTC. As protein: CASALPSGSLIQYF.

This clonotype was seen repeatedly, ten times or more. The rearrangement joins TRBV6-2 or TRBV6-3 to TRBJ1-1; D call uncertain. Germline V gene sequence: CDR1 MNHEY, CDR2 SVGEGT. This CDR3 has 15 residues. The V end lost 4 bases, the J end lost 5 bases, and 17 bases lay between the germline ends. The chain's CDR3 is CASSLARFAFTEAFF. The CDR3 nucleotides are TGTGCCAGCAGTTTGGCCAGGTTTGCCTTTACTGAAGCTTTCTTT.

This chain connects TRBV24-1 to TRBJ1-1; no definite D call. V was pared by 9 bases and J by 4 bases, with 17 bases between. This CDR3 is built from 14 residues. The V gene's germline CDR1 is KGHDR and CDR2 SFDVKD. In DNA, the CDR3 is TGTGCCACCGCAAGCGCAGTTTCGTCCACTGAAGCTTTCTTT. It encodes CATASAVSSTEAFF.

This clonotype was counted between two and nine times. Written as DNA, the CDR3 is TGTGCCAGCAGCCCAGTGGGGAATAACGACGAGCAGTACTTC. This sequence encodes CASSPVGNNDEQYF. The genes are TRBV14 and TRBJ2-7; D is ambiguous. Germline assignment: CDR1 SGHDN and CDR2 FVKESK. There are 14 residues in the CDR3. Trimming pared 4 bases from V and 5 bases from J, leaving 15 bases between.

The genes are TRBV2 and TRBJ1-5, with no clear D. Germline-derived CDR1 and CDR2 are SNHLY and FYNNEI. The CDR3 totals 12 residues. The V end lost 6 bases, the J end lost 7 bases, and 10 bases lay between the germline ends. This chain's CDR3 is CASRMTNQPQHF. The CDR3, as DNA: TGTGCCAGCAGGATGACCAACCAGCCCCAGCATTTT.

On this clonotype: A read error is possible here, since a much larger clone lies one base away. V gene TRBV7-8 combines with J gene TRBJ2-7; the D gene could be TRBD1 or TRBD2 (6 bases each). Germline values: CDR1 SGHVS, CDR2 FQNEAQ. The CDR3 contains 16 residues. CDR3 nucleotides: TGTGCCGGCAGCTTTGGGAGGACAGTCGTCTCCTACGAGCAGTACTTC. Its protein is CAGSFGRTVVSYEQYF.

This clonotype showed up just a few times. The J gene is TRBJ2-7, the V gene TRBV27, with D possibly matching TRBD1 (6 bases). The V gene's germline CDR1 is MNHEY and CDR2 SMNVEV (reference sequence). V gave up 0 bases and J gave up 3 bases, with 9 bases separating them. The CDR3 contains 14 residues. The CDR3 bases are TGTGCCAGCAGTTTATCAGGGGGTATCTACGAGCAGTACGTC. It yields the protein CASSLSGGIYEQYV.